Described below is a single T cell receptor (beta chain) sequence and its context. The antigen is unknown. Using immunoSEQ multiplex PCR, the repertoire was profiled, and TCRdb retains in-frame clones only, with some absent. The table has about 69,000 clones, approximately 89% seen once. These data belong to a study of OX40 agonist ivuxolimab in advanced cancers. Findings and caveats of the study: Some patients without response likewise showed low normalized clonal expansion.

The sample here was CD4+ or CD8+ T cells sorted from blood, taken in a trial of the OX40 agonist ivuxolimab. This sequence originates from an adult with an advanced solid tumor such as melanoma, head and neck, liver or kidney cancer.

DNA for the CDR3: TGTGCCAGCACCACGTCCGGTGGCTACACCTTC. Encoded protein: CASTTSGGYTF. The chain recombines TRBV6-6 with TRBJ1-2; D not certain. The V end lost 7 bases, the J end lost 7 bases, and 10 bases lay between the germline ends. The V gene's germline CDR1 is MNHNY and CDR2 SVGAGI (reference sequence). This CDR3 is 11 amino acids long.